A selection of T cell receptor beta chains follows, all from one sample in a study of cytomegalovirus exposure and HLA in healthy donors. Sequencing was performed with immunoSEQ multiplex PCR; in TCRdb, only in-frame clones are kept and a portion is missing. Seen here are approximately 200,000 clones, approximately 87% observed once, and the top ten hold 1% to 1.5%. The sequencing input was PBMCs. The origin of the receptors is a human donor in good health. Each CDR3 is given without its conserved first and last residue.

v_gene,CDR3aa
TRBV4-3,ASRQELAGGYEQY
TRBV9,ASSASRGFGGYT
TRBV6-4,ASSSGLAANEQF
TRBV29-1,SVEGAEYQETQY
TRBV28,ASSLGGDVGSEQY
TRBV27,ASSLNVNEQF
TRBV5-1,ASSLNLGGDGGYT
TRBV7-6,ASSLTSDTYNEQF
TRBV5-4,ASSSLAGNTDTQY
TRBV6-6,ASSYSLGQAYEQY
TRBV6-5,ASPKRGGSHGELF
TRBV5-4,ATQDRINYEQY
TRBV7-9,ASSLPGLAGHSSYEQY
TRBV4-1,ASSQAVRLANQETQY
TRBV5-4,ASSLDQAMNYGYT
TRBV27,ASSPRDTTSEQY
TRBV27,ASRDRAGGYT
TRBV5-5,ASSLSGLGETQY
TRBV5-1,ASRHQPSYNEQF
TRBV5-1,ASSLRDRGNEKLF
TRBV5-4,ASSPVAGGLYKEAQY
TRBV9,ASSVGTSGMWIQETQY
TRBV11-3,ASSDRGILSTGELF
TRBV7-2,ASSLIAGRVSYSYEQY
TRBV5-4,ASSSQGFGDTQY
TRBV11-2,ASSLEYGTGRVYEQY
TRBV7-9,SSSKQGAGNEKLF
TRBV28,ASLGGTDHNEKLF
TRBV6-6,ASSTGTGLYEQY
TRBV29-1,SVREWDTEAF
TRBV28,ASSYPAGVGTDTQY
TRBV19,ASSPGGVGQVYGEQY
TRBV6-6,ASSYPPWTSHNEQF
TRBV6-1,ASSALQGTTTAGELF
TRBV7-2,ASSRTGNEAF
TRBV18,ASSPQMGSSYNEQF
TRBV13,ASSLGWAGSNPEQY
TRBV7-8,ASSTRLAGGGTGELF
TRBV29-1,SVIPQGKRAEAF
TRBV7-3,ASRITGTSGRYEQF
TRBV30,AHGQGRHHNEQF
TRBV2,ASRWTSRGSYNEQF
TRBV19,ATSGTGAGELF
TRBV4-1,ASSQGTSGSHTQY
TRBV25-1,ASSELAGGSGELF
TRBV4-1,ASSLEGTGISYEQY
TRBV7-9,SSSLIRFGRVSQETQY
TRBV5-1,ASRAAGVFNEQF
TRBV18,ASSLPRAANTEAF
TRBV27,ASSPDGSSYGYT
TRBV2,ASSENEWRDDHEQF
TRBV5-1,ASSLGTGGLGYT
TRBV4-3,ASSQENTGANVLT
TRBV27,ASSLLSGRTSYEQY
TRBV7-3,ASSLRSTGGSTDTQY
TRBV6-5,ASSKGQGVSYEQY
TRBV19,ASSTPMGTPNYGYT